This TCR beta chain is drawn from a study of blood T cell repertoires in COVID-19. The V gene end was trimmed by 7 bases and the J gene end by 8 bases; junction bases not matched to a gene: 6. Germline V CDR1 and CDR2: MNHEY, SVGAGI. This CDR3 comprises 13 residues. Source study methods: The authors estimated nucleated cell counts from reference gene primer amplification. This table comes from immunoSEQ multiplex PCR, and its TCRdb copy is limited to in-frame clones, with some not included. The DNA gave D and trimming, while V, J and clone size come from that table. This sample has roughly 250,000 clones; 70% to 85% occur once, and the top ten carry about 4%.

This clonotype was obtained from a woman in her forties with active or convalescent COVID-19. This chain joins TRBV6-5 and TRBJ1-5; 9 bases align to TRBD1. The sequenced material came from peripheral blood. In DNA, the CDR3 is TGTGCCAGCACGACAGGGGGTGGAAAGCCCCAGCATTTT. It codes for CASTTGGGKPQHF.